This section outlines one T cell receptor beta chain sequence together with its context. The antigen this receptor binds is unknown. Base quality data are lacking; no much larger clone is found one base away. The data are from a study of T cell changes during pregnancy in multiple sclerosis (dated by TCRdb to between 2018 and 2021). Looking at the study overall: In women with multiple sclerosis, the researchers looked at how the T cell repertoire shifted as pregnancy progressed.

The library was built by means of the immunoSEQ multiplex PCR assay. This immuneACCESS table, as held by TCRdb, lists in-frame sequences with V and J called but not all clones. Of the missing ones, under half trace to an unresolved V gene in checked studies; the others have no known cause. The sample profile shows 20,000 or so clones; over 70% of them were found once. Clones ranked in the top ten supply approximately 15% of the sample. Trimming takes 6 bases off V and 0 bases off J; junction bases not matched to a gene: 8. Reading the germline V gene gives CDR1 MGHRA and CDR2 YSYEKL. The cysteine opens and the phenylalanine closes a CDR3 of 15 amino acids. Solely the CDR3 DNA is kept, with 45 bases framed from the first base.

The sequenced sample was CD8+ T cells from peripheral blood mononuclear cells, obtained in the third trimester of pregnancy. This chain joins TRBV4-1 to TRBJ2-7, with TRBD2 identical over 7 junction bases. This clonotype originated in a female donor in good health, enrolled as a control in a pregnancy study. The DNA sequence is given as TGCGCCAGCAGTTATACTAGCGCTCTCTCCTACGAGCAGTACTTC. Translated, it reads CASSYTSALSYEQYF.